What follows are 18 T cell receptor beta chains derived from one specimen sequenced in a study of immune evolution from preneoplasia to lung adenocarcinoma. Only in-frame clones appear in the TCRdb table, and some are missing; sequencing was by immunoSEQ multiplex PCR. The table has a few thousand clones, around three quarters seen once; the top ten hold around 3.3%. The sample comprised FFPE adjacent normal lung tissue. Receptor source: an older donor with lung adenocarcinoma.

This chain joins TRBV5-1 and TRBJ2-5; D ambiguous. Looked up from germline, CDR1 is SGHRS and CDR2 is YFSETQ. Trimming pared 4 bases from V and 5 bases from J, leaving 9 bases between. The CDR3 is made up of 12 amino acids. The CDR3 DNA is TGCGCCAGCAGCCCCGACGAGGAGACCCAGTACTTC. Protein product: CASSPDEETQYF.

V is TRBV15 and J is TRBJ2-5; D not resolved. Per the germline V gene, CDR1 is LNHNV and CDR2 is YYDKDF (reference sequence). The CDR3 has 15 amino acids. Trimming removed 0 bases at V and 1 base at J, with 9 bases between. The CDR3 nucleotides are TGTGCCACCAGCAGAGATCGCGGCAGCCAAGAGACCCAGTACTTC. It specifies CATSRDRGSQETQYF.

The sample holds a few counts of this clone. This sample also contains other DNA sequences that code for the same CDR3. V gene TRBV5-4 combines with J gene TRBJ1-4, with D perhaps TRBD1 (5 bases). The CDR3 consists of 15 residues. Germline CDR1 reads SGHNT; CDR2 reads YYREEE (reference sequence). Trimming left V 1 base short and J 7 bases short, with 14 bases between. The CDR3 sequence is CASSLFGGGGEKLFF. The CDR3 DNA sequence: TGTGCCAGCAGCTTGTTCGGGGGTGGGGGTGAAAAACTGTTTTTT.

This clone has only one observation. The chain recombines TRBV19 with TRBJ2-7; D uncertain. Germline CDR1 and CDR2: LNHDA and SQIVND (reference sequence). The V end was cut by 2 bases, the J end by 2 bases, with 10 bases between. The CDR3 contains 14 residues. The CDR3 coding sequence is TGTGCCAGTAGTATACCCGGATGGACCTACGAGCAGTACTTC. It encodes CASSIPGWTYEQYF. Full variable domain (missing parts from reference TRBV19 and TRBJ2-7): DGGITQSPKYLFRKEGQNVTLSCEQNLNHDAMYWYRQDPGQGLRLIYYSQIVNDFQKGDIAEGYSVSREKKESFPLTVTSAQKNPTAFYLCASSIPGWTYEQYFGPGTRLTVT.

V is TRBV11-2 and J is TRBJ1-1; D is unresolved. The V and J ends lost 1 base and 10 bases respectively, with 10 bases between them. Germline assignment: CDR1 SGHAT and CDR2 FQNNGV. The CDR3 is 12 residues long. Here the CDR3 reads CASSLVPPGAFF. The CDR3 DNA follows: TGTGCCAGCAGCTTAGTACCCCCCGGAGCTTTCTTT. The full variable domain, with the rest looked up from reference TRBV11-2 and TRBJ1-1, is EAGVAQSPRYKIIEKRQSVAFWCNPISGHATLYWYQQILGQGPKLLIQFQNNGVVDDSQLPKDRFSAERLKGVDSTLKIQPAKLEDSAVYLCASSLVPPGAFFGQGTRLTVV.

DNA for the CDR3: TGCGCCAGCAGTTATAGCGAGCGTAATGAGCAGTTCTTC. Translating gives CASSYSERNEQFF. The chain uses TRBV4-1 and TRBJ2-1; weak D call: TRBD2 (5 bases). Looked up from germline, CDR1 is MGHRA and CDR2 is YSYEKL. V dropped 6 bases and J dropped 7 bases, with 13 bases sitting between them. The CDR3 runs to 13 residues.

This clone was picked up one time. The chain recombines TRBV7-3 with TRBJ1-1; D perhaps matches TRBD1 (6 bases). The CDR3 extends over 13 amino acids. The germline CDR1 and CDR2 sequences are SGHTA and FQGTGA. Trimming cost V 2 bases and J 4 bases, with 8 bases left between them. The CDR3, as DNA: TGTGCCAGCAGCTTACAGGGGTCCACTGAAGCTTTCTTT. This encodes CASSLQGSTEAFF.

V and J are TRBV18 and TRBJ1-4; the D gene is possibly TRBD1 (6 bases). Germline assignment: CDR1 KGHSH and CDR2 LQKENI. The CDR3 is 14 amino acids. The V end lost 0 bases, the J end lost 8 bases, and 10 bases lay between the germline ends. The CDR3 is CASSPPGTGEKLFF. Here the CDR3 DNA reads TGTGCCAGCTCACCACCAGGTACAGGGGAAAAACTGTTTTTT.

This clone was observed a few times. This sequence joins TRBV13 and TRBJ2-7; D is ambiguous. Germline CDR1 reads PRHDT; CDR2 reads FYEKMQ (reference sequence). Trimming cost V 0 bases and J 4 bases, with 4 bases left between them. This CDR3 is 12 amino acids long. Here the CDR3 DNA reads TGTGCCAGCAGCTTAGGACAGTACGAGCAGTACTTC. Protein: CASSLGQYEQYF.

This chain joins TRBV11-3 and TRBJ2-1; D is tentatively TRBD1 or TRBD2 (6 bases each). V was cut by 6 bases and J by 5 bases, with 20 bases left in between. The CDR3 spans 16 residues. Germline V gene sequence: CDR1 SGHNT, CDR2 YENEEA. The CDR3, as DNA: TGTGCCAGCAGTCCCAGAGGGGACTGGACAGACAATGAGCAGTTCTTC. Its translation: CASSPRGDWTDNEQFF. The full variable domain, with the rest looked up from reference TRBV11-3 and TRBJ2-1, is EAGVVQSPRYKIIEKKQPVAFWCNPISGHNTLYWYLQNLGQGPELLIRYENEEAVDDSQLPKDRFSAERLKGVDSTLKIQPAELGDSAVYLCASSPRGDWTDNEQFFGPGTRLTVL.

This clone was picked up one time. This rearrangement joins TRBV18 to TRBJ1-1; 8 nucleotides align to TRBD1. The germline V gene has CDR1 KGHSH and CDR2 LQKENI. With V trimmed by 3 bases and J by 10 bases, 4 bases remained unmatched. The CDR3 length is 12 residues. CDR3 sequence: CASSPLQGGAFF. Here the CDR3 DNA reads TGTGCCAGCTCACCGTTACAGGGGGGAGCTTTCTTT.

This rearrangement joins TRBV29-1 to TRBJ2-7; 7 bases are shared with TRBD1. The CDR3 totals 12 residues. The trim removed 3 bases at V and 2 bases at J, leaving 1 base unmatched. Germline-derived CDR1 and CDR2 are SQVTM and ANQGSEA. In DNA, the CDR3 is TGCAGCGTTGAGGGGACAGCCTACGAGCAGTACTTC. This sequence encodes CSVEGTAYEQYF.

This chain joins TRBV2 and TRBJ2-5; D unclear. Trimming took 6 bases from V and 2 from J, leaving 13 bases between them. Germline V gene lookup returns CDR1 SNHLY and CDR2 FYNNEI. The CDR3 is 14 residues long. CDR3: CASRSPGWQETQYF. DNA of the CDR3: TGTGCCAGCAGGTCTCCCGGGTGGCAAGAGACCCAGTACTTC.

V is TRBV18 and J is TRBJ2-5, with 9 bases that match TRBD1. The germline gives CDR1 KGHSH, CDR2 LQKENI. The CDR3 is 14 amino acids. The ends lost 10 bases at V and 2 bases at J; junction bases unmatched: 8. The CDR3 is CATSQGAIQETQYF. CDR3 nucleotide sequence: TGTGCCACATCACAGGGGGCTATTCAAGAGACCCAGTACTTC.

This clone is a singleton in its sample. J is TRBJ2-6 and V is TRBV30; D call uncertain. Germline V CDR1 and CDR2: GTSNPN, SVGIG (reference sequence). CDR3 length: 13 residues. Trimming shortened V by 2 bases and J by 0 bases, and 2 bases separated the two germline ends. CDR3 DNA: TGTGCCTGGAGTATCTCTGGGGCCAACGTCCTGACTTTC. It yields the protein CAWSISGANVLTF.

V is TRBV5-1 and J is TRBJ2-2, with a weak D call TRBD1 (5 bases). V was clipped by 0 bases and J by 0 bases, with 6 bases between them. Germline CDR1 reads SGHRS; CDR2 reads YFSETQ. The CDR3 loop spans 15 amino acids. CDR3 nucleotides: TGCGCCAGCAGCTTGGCAGGGACGAACACCGGGGAGCTGTTTTTT. Its protein is CASSLAGTNTGELFF.

The V call is TRBV30, the J call TRBJ2-7, with a possible D match to TRBD1 (6 bases). Germline V CDR1 and CDR2: GTSNPN, SVGIG (reference sequence). V was trimmed by 3 bases and J by 5 bases, leaving 17 bases between them. The CDR3 is 14 amino acids. The CDR3 DNA reads TGTGCCTGGAGCGCCGGACAGCCCCAGAACGAGCAGTACTTC. It codes for CAWSAGQPQNEQYF.

This clone was observed a handful of times. CDR3 nucleotide sequence: TGTGCCAGCAGTTACACTACAGGGACTAACTATGGCTACACCTTC. Translation: CASSYTTGTNYGYTF. V is TRBV6-5 and J is TRBJ1-2; maybe TRBD1 (6 bases). The CDR3 consists of 15 residues. The germline V and J ends were trimmed by 2 bases and 0 bases, with 10 bases remaining between them. CDR1 and CDR2 from the germline V gene are MNHEY and SVGAGI.